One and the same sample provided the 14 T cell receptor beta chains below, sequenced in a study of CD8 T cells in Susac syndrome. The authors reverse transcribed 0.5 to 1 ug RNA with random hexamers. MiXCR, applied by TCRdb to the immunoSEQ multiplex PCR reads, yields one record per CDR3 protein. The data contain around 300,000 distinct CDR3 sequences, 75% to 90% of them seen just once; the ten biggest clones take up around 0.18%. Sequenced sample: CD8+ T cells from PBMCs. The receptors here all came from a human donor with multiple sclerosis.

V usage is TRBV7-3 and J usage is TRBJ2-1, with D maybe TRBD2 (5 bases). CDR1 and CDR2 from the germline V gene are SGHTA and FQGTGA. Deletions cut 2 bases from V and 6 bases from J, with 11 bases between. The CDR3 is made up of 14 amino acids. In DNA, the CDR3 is TGTGCCAGCAGCTTATTCGGGAACGCCAATGAGCAGTTCTTC. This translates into CASSLFGNANEQFF.

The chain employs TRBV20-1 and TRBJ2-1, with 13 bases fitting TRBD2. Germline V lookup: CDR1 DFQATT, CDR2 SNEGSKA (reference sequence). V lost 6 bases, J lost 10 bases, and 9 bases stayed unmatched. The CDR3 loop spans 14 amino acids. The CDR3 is CSALTSGGRWEQFF. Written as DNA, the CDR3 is TGCAGTGCCTTGACTAGCGGGGGGCGGTGGGAGCAGTTCTTC.

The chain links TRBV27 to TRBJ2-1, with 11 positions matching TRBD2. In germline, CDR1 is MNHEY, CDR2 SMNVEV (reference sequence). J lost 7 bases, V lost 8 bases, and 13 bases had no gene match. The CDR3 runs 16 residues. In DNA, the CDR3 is TGTGCCAGCGGACCCCTAGCGGGAGGCTTCGTGAATGAGCAGTTCTTC. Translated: CASGPLAGGFVNEQFF.

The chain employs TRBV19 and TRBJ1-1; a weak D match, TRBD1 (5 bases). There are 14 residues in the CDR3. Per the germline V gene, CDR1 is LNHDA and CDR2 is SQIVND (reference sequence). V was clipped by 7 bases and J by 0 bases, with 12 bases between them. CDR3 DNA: TGTGCCAGTAAAGTCAGGGCCTTGAACACTGAAGCTTTCTTT. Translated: CASKVRALNTEAFF.

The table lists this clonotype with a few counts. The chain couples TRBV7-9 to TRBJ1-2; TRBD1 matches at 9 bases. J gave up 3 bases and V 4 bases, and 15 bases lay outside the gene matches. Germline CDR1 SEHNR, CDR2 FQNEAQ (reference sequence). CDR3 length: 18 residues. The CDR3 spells CASSSTRYPGQGYYGYTF. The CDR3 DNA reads TGTGCCAGCAGCTCAACCCGATACCCGGGACAGGGATACTATGGCTACACCTTC. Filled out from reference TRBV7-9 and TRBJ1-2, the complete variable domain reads DTGVSQNPRHKITKRGQNVTFRCDPISEHNRLYWYRQTLGQGPEFLTYFQNEAQLEKSRLLSDRFSAERPKGSFSTLEIQRTEQGDSAMYLCASSSTRYPGQGYYGYTFGSGTRLTVV.

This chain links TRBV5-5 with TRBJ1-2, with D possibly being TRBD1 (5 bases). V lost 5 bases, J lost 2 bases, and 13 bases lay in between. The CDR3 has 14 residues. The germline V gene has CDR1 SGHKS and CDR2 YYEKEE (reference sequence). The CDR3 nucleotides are TGTGCCAGCAGGGGTAAGGGACGGAACTATGGCTACACCTTC. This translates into CASRGKGRNYGYTF. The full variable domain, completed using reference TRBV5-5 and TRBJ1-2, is DAGVTQSPTHLIKTRGQQVTLRCSPISGHKSVSWYQQVLGQGPQFIFQYYEKEERGRGNFPDRFSARQFPNYSSELNVNALLLGDSALYLCASRGKGRNYGYTFGSGTRLTVV.

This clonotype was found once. CDR3 amino acids: CASRALTGELFF. CDR3 in DNA: TGCGCCAGTCGGGCCCTCACCGGGGAGCTGTTTTTT. The chain uses TRBV5-1 and TRBJ2-2, with unresolved D. In germline, CDR1 is SGHRS, CDR2 YFSETQ. Trimming removed 8 bases at V and 4 bases at J, with 9 bases between. The CDR3 sequence is 12 residues long. The full variable domain, rest sourced from reference TRBV5-1 and TRBJ2-2, is KAGVTQTPRYLIKTRGQQVTLSCSPISGHRSVSWYQQTPGQGLQFLFEYFSETQRNKGNFPGRFSGRQFSNSRSEMNVSTLELGDSALYLCASRALTGELFFGEGSRLTVL.

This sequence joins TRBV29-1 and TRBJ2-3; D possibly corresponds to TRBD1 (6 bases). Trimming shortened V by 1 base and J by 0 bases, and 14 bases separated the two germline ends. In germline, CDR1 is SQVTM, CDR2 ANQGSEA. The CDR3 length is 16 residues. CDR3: CSVEGGQDRSTDTQYF. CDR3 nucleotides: TGCAGCGTTGAAGGGGGGCAGGACCGGAGCACAGATACGCAGTATTTT.

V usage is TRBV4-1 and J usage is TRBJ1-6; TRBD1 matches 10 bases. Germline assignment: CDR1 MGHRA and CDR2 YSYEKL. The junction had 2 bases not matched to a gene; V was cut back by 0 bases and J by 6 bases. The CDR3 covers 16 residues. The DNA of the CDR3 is TGCGCCAGCAGCCAAGATGACAGGGGGCTTAATTCACCCCTCCACTTT. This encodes CASSQDDRGLNSPLHF.

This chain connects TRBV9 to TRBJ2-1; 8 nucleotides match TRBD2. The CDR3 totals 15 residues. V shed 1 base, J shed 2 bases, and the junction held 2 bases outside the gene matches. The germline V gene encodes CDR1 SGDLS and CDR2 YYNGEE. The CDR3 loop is CASSVRGGPYNEQFF. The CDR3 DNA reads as TGTGCCAGCAGCGTACGCGGGGGGCCCTACAATGAGCAGTTCTTC.

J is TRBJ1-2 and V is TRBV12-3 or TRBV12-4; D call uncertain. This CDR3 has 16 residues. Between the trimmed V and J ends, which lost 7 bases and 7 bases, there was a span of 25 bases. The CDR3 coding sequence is TGTGCCAGCACTTTTTTTATCTCGTTTGCGGATCCTGGCTACACCTTC. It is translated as CASTFFISFADPGYTF.

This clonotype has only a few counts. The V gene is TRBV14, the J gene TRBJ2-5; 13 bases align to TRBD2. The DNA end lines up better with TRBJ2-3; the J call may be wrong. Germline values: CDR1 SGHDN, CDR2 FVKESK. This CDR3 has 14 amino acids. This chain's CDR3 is CASSPGLAGETQYF. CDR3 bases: TGTGCCAGCAGCCCCGGACTAGCGGGGGAGACGCAGTATTTT.

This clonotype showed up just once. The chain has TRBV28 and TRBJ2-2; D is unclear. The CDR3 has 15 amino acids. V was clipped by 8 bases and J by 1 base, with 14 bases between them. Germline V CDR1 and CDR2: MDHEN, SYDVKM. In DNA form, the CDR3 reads TGTGCCAGCGCCGCGACAAGACAGAACACCGGGGAGCTGTTTTTT. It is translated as CASAATRQNTGELFF.

The CDR3 DNA is TGCGCCAGCAGCTTGGGCTCGAACGACTACGAGCAGTACTTC. Protein sequence: CASSLGSNDYEQYF. This chain uses TRBV5-1 with TRBJ2-7; no reliable D call. V lost 0 bases and J lost 3, with 10 bases in between. Germline V lookup: CDR1 SGHRS, CDR2 YFSETQ. The CDR3 runs to 14 residues.